Included here is one T cell receptor (beta chain) sequence, with context. The clone's antigen remains unknown. No clone much larger than this one lies a single base away; base qualities are absent. The time point label for this specimen denotes: baseline before first vaccination. Vaccinee samples came from UK trials COV001 and COV002, including a single-blind randomized controlled phase 2/3 trial of AZD1222 (ChAdOx1 nCoV-19) in healthy adults. For TCRbeta chain sequencing, PBMC samples from trial participants were taken at day 0 and at day 28 after the second dose. The data are from a study of T cell responses to AZD1222 COVID-19 vaccine (dated by TCRdb to the early 2020s). The study in broad terms: AZD1222 recipients with second doses at about 4 weeks or about 12 weeks were pooled, because spike-specific TCR depth and breadth did not differ between schedules. A total of about 230 trial participants underwent TCR sequencing, of whom 207 received two doses of AZD1222 and 26 received two doses of the MenACWY control vaccine. Trial participants were enrolled into age subgroups of 18-55, 56-69 and 70-plus years, which contained 148, 28 and 57 TCR-sequenced participants, respectively. What the authors observed across the whole study: After two AZD1222 doses, spike-specific TCR breadth and depth were significantly higher than at day 0 and than in MenACWY recipients. Reportedly, close to half of the unique spike-specific TCRs recognized epitopes lying outside the regions that are mutated in the B.1.351 and B.1.1.7 variants. CD4 TCRs associated with the vaccine covered the entire spike protein, and the dominant responses were in regions 160-218 and 743-854. In the small 56-69-year group, the increase in depth fell short of significance, most likely because of low power. Conclusions about previously exposed vaccinees are limited because only six or seven AZD1222 recipients were SARS-CoV-2 seropositive at baseline. Because no day 14 peak-response samples were available, repertoires were characterized only after the peak T cell response. Participants were mostly white British and included more females than males, and it was suggested by the authors that clonal diversity may have been underestimated.

The CDR3 regions of human TCRbeta chains were subjected to immunosequencing. Per the authors' processing: Repertoire TCRs were matched against a reference library of SARS-CoV-2-specific TCRs generated with the MIRA antigen-specificity platform. Breadth meant the fraction of unique TCRs that were SARS-CoV-2-associated, whereas depth meant the fraction of total T cells that were SARS-CoV-2-associated. Using the MIRA data, each spike-specific TCR was mapped to the spike region that the TCR reacts to and placed in a CD4 or CD8 class. Log10-transformed breadth and depth values were compared by one-way ANOVA with Sidak's multiple comparisons tests. In its TCRdb copy, this immuneACCESS table keeps in-frame sequences only and misses some clones. Where compared with another copy, unresolved V genes explain less than half of these, and the others have no known cause. V, J and clone size are taken as reported in that table, and D and trimming were inferred from the DNA itself. This sample has around 130,000 clones in its table, and about 94% of those were observed once. The ten top clones hold around 5.9% of the sample.

The V end gives up 4 bases and the J end 5 bases, leaving 9 bases in the junction not matched to a gene. Based on the germline V gene (reference sequence), the CDR1 and CDR2 sequences are SGHNT and YYREEE. Counted from cysteine to phenylalanine, this CDR3 has 16 amino acids. CDR3 DNA is the only sequence kept; it has 48 bases, read in frame from the first base. The chain couples TRBV5-4 to TRBJ2-2; 9 bases in the middle match TRBD2. The clonotype originates from an adult in good health. The starting material was peripheral blood, obtained on day 0 of AZD1222 vaccination. The CDR3 in this case is CASSPSSGGGTGELFF. The nucleotide sequence reads TGTGCCAGCAGCCCTAGTAGCGGGGGAGGTACCGGGGAGCTGTTTTTT. The CDR3 plus the reference TRBV5-4 and TRBJ2-2 genes for the other parts give the full variable domain: ETGVTQSPTHLIKTRGQQVTLRCSSQSGHNTVSWYQQALGQGPQFIFQYYREEENGRGNFPPRFSGLQFPNYSSELNVNALELDDSALYLCASSPSSGGGTGELFFGEGSRLTVL.